This T cell receptor (beta chain) derives from a study of blood T cell dynamics during melanoma immunotherapy. Notes on the study in general: At W3, later disease-control patients showed bifurcated PBMC repertoire changes, unlike progressors.

Germline V gene data show CDR1 as MNHEY and CDR2 as SVGAGI. With V trimmed by 6 bases and J by 4 bases, 6 bases remained unmatched. This CDR3 contains 15 residues. Assay: immunoSEQ multiplex PCR; the TCRdb copy retains only in-frame clones and omits some. The sample lists approximately 13,000 clones, over 75% occurring once. A note on this clone: Its specificity is not known.

Time point here: pre-treatment baseline. Patients with prior systemic cancer treatment, concomitant immunosuppressants, or other active malignancies were excluded. This sequence originates from a human donor with melanoma. V is TRBV6-5 and J is TRBJ2-2; 9 bases map to TRBD1. The starting material was blood, obtained from a patient treated with checkpoint blockade. CDR3 sequence (DNA): TGTGCCAGCAGCATTGGGACAGGGTCCACCGGGGAGCTGTTTTTT. Its protein is CASSIGTGSTGELFF.